Here is one T cell receptor beta chain with its context. Antigen unknown. This record comes from a study of cytomegalovirus exposure and HLA in healthy donors. Study outcomes and limitations: Certain indistinguishable V segments, among them TRBV6-2 and TRBV6-3, were excluded. Presence/absence analyses took donor sequencing depth as roughly uniform. It was around 160 TCR beta chains that were listed as cytomegalovirus-associated.

13 Jbeta primers and 60 Vbeta primers were used for the PCR. The data were produced by immunoSEQ multiplex PCR, yet TCRdb's version contains in-frame clones alone and is incomplete. Of more than 95,000 clones in the sample, around four fifths were seen once. Germline CDR1 reads SGDLS; CDR2 reads YYNGEE. The J segment lost 2 bases and the V segment lost 0 bases, leaving 2 bases of the junction unmatched. This CDR3 is 14 amino acids long. This TCR came from a woman aged 40 to 50 in good health and CMV-seropositive. Source material: PBMCs. This sequence joins TRBV9 and TRBJ2-7, with TRBD1 identical over 7 bases. CDR3 sequence: CASSVGQGTYEQYF. The CDR3 DNA follows: TGTGCCAGCAGCGTAGGACAGGGAACCTACGAGCAGTACTTC.